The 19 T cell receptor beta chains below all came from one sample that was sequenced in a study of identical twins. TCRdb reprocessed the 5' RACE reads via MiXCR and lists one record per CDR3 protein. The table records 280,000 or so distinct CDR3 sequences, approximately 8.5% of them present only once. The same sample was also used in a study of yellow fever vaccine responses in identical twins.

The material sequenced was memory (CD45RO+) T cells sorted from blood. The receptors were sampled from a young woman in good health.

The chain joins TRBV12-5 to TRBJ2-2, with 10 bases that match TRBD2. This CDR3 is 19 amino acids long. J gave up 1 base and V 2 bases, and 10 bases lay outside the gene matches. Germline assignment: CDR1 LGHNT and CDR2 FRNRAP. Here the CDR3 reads CASGLTTGGLAMNTGELFF. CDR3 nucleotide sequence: TGTGCTAGTGGTTTGACCACAGGGGGACTAGCGATGAACACCGGGGAGCTGTTTTTT.

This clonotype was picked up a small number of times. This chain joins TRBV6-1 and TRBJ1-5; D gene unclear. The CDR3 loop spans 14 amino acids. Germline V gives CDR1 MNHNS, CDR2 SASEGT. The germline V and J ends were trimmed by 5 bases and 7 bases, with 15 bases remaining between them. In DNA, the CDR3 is TGTGCCAGCAGTCCCCACGGATCGGGACAGCCCCAGCATTTT. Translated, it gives CASSPHGSGQPQHF.

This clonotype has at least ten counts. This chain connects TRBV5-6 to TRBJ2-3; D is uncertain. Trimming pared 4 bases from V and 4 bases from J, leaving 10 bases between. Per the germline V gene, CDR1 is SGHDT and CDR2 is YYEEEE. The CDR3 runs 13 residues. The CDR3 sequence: CASSPWPADTQYF. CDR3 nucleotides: TGTGCCAGCAGCCCCTGGCCGGCAGATACGCAGTATTTT.

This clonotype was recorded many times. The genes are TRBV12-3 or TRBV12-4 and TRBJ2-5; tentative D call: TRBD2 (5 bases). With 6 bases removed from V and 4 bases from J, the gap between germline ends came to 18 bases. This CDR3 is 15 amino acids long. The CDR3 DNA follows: TGTGCCAGCAGAATAACGCACCCGGCGGGAGAGACCCAGTACTTC. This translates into CASRITHPAGETQYF.

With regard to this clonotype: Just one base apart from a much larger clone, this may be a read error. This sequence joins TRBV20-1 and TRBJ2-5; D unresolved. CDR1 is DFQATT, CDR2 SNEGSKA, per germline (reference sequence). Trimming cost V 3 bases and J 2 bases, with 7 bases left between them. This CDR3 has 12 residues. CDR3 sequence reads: CSASRSQETQYF. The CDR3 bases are TGCAGTGCTAGCCGGTCACAAGAGACCCAGTACTTC.

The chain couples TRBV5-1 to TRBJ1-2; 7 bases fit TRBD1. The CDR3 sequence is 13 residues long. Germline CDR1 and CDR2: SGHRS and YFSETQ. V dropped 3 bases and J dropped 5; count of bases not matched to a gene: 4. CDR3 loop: CASSSTGEYGYTF. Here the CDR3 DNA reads TGCGCCAGCAGCTCCACAGGGGAGTATGGCTACACCTTC.

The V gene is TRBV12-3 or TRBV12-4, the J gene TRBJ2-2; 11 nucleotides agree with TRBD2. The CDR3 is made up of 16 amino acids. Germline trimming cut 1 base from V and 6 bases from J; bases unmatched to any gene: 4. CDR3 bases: TGTGCCAGCAGTTTAGGCATAGCGGGAGGGGCCGGGGAGCTGTTTTTT. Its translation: CASSLGIAGGAGELFF.

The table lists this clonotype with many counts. Here the CDR3 DNA reads TGCAGCGCTGGAGGTAGCGAGAATTCCTACGAGCAGTACTTC. This encodes CSAGGSENSYEQYF. The V call is TRBV29-1, the J call TRBJ2-7; weak D call: TRBD2 (5 bases). Germline values: CDR1 SQVTM, CDR2 ANQGSEA. V gave up 7 bases and J gave up 1 base, with 17 bases separating them. CDR3 size: 14 residues.

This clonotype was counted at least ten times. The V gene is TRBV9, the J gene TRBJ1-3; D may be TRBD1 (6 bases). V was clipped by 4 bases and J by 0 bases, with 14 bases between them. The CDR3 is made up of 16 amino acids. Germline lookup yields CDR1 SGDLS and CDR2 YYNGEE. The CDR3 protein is CASSSRGDISGNTIYF. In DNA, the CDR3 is TGTGCCAGCAGCTCTAGGGGGGACATCTCTGGAAACACCATATATTTT.

This CDR3 is CASSLEGQSSTDTQYF. The CDR3, as DNA: TGTGCCAGCAGCTTAGAAGGACAGTCTAGCACAGATACGCAGTATTTT. V and J are TRBV7-8 and TRBJ2-3, with D tentatively TRBD1 (6 bases). V dropped 1 base and J dropped 0 bases, with 11 bases sitting between them. The CDR3 covers 16 residues. The germline V gene encodes CDR1 SGHVS and CDR2 FQNEAQ.

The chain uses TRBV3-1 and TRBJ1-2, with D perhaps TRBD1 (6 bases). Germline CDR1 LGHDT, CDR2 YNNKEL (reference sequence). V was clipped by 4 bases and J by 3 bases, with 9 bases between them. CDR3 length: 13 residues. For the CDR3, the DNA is TGTGCCAGCAGCCTAGGACAGTACTATGGCTACACCTTC. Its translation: CASSLGQYYGYTF.

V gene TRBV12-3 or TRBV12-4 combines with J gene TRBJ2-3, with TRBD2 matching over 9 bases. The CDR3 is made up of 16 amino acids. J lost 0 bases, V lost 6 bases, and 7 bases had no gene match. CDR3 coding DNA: TGTGCCAGCAGCCGGAGCGGGGGGCCTAGCACAGATACGCAGTATTTT. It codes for CASSRSGGPSTDTQYF.

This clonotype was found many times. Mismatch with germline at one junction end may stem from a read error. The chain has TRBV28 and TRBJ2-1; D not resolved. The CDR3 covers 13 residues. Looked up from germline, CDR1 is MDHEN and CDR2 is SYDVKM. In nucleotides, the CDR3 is TGTGCCAGCAGCTACCAGTCGTTCAGTGTTCAAAGCTTC. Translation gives CASSYQSFSVQSF. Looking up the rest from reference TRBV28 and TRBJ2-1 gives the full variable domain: DVKVTQSSRYLVKRTGEKVFLECVQDMDHENMFWYRQDPGLGLRLIYFSYDVKMKEKGDIPEGYSVSREKKERFSLILESASTNQTSMYLCASSYQSFSVQSFGPGTRLTVL.

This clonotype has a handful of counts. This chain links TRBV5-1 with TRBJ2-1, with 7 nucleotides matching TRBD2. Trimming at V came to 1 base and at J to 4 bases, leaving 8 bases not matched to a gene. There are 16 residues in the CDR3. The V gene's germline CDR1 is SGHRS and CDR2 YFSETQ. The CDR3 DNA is TGCGCCAGCAGCTTGTGGGCGGGAGAGTTTTACAATGAGCAGTTCTTC. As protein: CASSLWAGEFYNEQFF.

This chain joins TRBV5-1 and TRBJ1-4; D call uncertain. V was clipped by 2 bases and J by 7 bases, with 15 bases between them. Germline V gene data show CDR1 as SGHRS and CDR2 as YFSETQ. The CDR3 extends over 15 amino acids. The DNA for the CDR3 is TGCGCCAGCAGCTTTACCGGGCCCCGGGGTGAAAAACTGTTTTTT. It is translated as CASSFTGPRGEKLFF.

The DNA for the CDR3 is TGTGCCAGCAGCCAAGGACGGGGGACTCTACCGGCAGAGACCCAGTACTTC. Amino acid sequence: CASSQGRGTLPAETQYF. V and J are TRBV3-1 and TRBJ2-5; D possibly corresponds to TRBD2 (6 bases). The CDR3 spans 17 residues. Germline V gene sequence: CDR1 LGHDT, CDR2 YNNKEL (reference sequence). V dropped 1 base and J dropped 4 bases, with 19 bases sitting between them.

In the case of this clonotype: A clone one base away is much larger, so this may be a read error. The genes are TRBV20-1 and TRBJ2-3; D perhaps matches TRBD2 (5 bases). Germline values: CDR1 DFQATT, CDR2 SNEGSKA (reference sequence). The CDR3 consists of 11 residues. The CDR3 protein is CTASSTDTQYF. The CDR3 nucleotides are TGCACTGCTAGCAGCACAGATACGCAGTATTTT.

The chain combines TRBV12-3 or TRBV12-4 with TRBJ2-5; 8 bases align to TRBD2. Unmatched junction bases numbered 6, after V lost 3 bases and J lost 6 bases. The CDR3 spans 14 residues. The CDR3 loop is CASSLIAGTKTQYF. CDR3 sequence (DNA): TGTGCCAGCAGTTTGATAGCGGGGACGAAGACCCAGTACTTC.

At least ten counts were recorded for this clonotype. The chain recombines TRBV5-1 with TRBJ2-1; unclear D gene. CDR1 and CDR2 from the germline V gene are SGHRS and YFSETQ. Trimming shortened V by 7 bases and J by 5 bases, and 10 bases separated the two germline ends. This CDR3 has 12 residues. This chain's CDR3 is CASASQDNEQFF. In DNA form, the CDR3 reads TGCGCCAGCGCCTCCCAGGACAATGAGCAGTTCTTC.